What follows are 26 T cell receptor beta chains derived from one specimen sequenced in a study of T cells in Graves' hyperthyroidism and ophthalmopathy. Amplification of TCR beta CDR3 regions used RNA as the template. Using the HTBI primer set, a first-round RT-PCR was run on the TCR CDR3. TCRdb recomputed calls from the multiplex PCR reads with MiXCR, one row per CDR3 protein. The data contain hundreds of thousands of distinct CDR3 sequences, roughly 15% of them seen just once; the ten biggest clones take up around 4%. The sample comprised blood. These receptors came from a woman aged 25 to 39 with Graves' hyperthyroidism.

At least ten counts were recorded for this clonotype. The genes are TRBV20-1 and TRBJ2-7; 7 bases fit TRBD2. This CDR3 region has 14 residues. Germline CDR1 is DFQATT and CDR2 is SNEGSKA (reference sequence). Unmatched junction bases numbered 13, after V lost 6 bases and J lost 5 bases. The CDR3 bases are TGCAGTGCCAAAAGCGGGAAGTTAATCGACGAGCAGTACTTC. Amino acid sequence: CSAKSGKLIDEQYF.

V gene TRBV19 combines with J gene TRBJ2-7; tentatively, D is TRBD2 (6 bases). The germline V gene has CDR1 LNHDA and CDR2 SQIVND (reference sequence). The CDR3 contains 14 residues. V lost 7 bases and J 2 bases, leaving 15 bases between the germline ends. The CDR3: CASTERGFPYEQYF. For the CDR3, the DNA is TGTGCCAGTACAGAACGGGGGTTCCCCTACGAGCAGTACTTC.

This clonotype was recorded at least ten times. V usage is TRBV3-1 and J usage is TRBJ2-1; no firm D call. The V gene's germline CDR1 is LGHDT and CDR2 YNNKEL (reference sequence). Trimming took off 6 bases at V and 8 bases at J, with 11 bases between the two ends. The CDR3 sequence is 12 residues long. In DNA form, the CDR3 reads TGTGCCAGCAGTCGAACCACGTATGAGCAGTTCTTC. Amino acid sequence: CASSRTTYEQFF.

CDR3 sequence reads: CASTKGQRYEQYF. The CDR3 bases are TGTGCCAGCACCAAGGGACAGCGATACGAGCAGTACTTC. The V gene is TRBV6-1, the J gene TRBJ2-7; 7 nucleotides line up with TRBD1. V trimming: 7 bases; J trimming: 4 bases; junction bases outside the gene matches: 7. This CDR3 region has 13 residues. Germline V CDR1 and CDR2: MNHNS, SASEGT.

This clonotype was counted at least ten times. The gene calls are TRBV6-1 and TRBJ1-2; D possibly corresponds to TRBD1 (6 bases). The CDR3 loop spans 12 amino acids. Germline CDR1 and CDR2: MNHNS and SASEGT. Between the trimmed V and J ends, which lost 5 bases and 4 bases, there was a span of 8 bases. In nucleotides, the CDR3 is TGTGCCAGCAGTTGGGGGGCCTATGGCTACACCTTC. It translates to CASSWGAYGYTF.

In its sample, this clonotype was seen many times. The CDR3 here is CASSSGLRQGEKNEQFF. In nucleotides, the CDR3 is TGTGCCAGCAGCTCCGGACTTAGACAGGGAGAGAAGAATGAGCAGTTCTTC. The rearrangement links TRBV7-8 to TRBJ2-1, with TRBD1 matching 7 bases. Germline V gives CDR1 SGHVS, CDR2 FQNEAQ. With 4 bases clipped from V and 7 bases from J, the junction kept 16 bases outside the gene matches. The CDR3 runs 17 residues.

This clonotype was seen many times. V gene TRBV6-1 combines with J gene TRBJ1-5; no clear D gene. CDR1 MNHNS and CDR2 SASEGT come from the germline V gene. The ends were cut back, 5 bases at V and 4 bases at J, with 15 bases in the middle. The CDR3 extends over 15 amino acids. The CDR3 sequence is CASSPVRDWNQPQHF. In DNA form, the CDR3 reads TGTGCCAGCAGTCCCGTTAGGGATTGGAATCAGCCCCAGCATTTT.

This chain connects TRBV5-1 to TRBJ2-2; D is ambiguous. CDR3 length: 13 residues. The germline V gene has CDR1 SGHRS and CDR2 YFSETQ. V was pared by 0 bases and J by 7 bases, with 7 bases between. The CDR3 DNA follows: TGCGCCAGCAGCTTGGAAGGTCTCGGGGAGCTGTTTTTT. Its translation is CASSLEGLGELFF. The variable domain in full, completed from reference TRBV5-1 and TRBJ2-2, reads KAGVTQTPRYLIKTRGQQVTLSCSPISGHRSVSWYQQTPGQGLQFLFEYFSETQRNKGNFPGRFSGRQFSNSRSEMNVSTLELGDSALYLCASSLEGLGELFFGEGSRLTVL.

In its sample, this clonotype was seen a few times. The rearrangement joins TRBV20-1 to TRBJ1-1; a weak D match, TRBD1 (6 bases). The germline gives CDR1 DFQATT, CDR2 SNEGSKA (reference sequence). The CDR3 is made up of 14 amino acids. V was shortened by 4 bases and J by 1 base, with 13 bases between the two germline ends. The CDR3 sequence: CSAIRDTSNTEAFF. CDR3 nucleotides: TGCAGTGCTATTCGGGACACCTCGAACACTGAAGCTTTCTTT.

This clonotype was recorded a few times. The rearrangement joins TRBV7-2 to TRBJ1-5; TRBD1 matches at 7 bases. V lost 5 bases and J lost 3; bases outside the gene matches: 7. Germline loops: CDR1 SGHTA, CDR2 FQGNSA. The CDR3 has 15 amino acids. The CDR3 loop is CASSRQGQSNQPQHF. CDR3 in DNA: TGTGCCAGCAGCCGACAGGGACAGTCCAATCAGCCCCAGCATTTT.

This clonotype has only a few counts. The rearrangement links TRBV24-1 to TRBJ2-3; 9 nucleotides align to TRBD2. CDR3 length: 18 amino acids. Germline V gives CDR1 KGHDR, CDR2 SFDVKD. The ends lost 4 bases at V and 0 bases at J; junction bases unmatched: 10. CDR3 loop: CATSDRDSTSGSTDTQYF. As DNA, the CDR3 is TGTGCCACCAGTGACAGAGACTCGACTAGCGGAAGCACAGATACGCAGTATTTT.

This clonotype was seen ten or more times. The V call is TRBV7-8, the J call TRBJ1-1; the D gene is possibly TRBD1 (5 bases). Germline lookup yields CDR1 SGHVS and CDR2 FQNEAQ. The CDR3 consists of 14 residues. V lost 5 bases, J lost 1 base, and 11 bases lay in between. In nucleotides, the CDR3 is TGTGCCAGCAGCGTAAGCCAGGGGAACACTGAAGCTTTCTTT. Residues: CASSVSQGNTEAFF.

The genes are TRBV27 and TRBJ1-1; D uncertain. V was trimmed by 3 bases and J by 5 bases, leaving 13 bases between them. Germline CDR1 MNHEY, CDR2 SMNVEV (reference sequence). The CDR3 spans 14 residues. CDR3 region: CASSFMGVGTEAFF. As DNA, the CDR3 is TGTGCCAGCAGTTTTATGGGAGTTGGTACTGAAGCTTTCTTT.

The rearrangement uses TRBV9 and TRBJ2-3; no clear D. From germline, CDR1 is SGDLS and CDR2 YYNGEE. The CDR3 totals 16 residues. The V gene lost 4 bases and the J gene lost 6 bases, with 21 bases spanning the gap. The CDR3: CASSTQPEISLDTQYF. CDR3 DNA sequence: TGTGCCAGCAGCACCCAGCCGGAGATCAGTCTGGATACGCAGTATTTT.

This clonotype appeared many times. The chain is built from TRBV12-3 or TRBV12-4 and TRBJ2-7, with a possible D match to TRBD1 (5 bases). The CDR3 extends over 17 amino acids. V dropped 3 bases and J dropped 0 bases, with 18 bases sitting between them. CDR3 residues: CASSFWAFDRNSYEQYF. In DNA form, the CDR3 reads TGTGCCAGCAGTTTTTGGGCATTTGACAGAAACTCCTACGAGCAGTACTTC.

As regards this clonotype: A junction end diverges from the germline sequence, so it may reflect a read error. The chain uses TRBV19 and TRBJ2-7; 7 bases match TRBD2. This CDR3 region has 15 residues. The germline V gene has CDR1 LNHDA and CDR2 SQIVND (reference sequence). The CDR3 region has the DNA TGTGCCGGTAGTATAGCGGGCGGGAGCTCCTACGAGCAGTACTTC. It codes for CAGSIAGGSSYEQYF.

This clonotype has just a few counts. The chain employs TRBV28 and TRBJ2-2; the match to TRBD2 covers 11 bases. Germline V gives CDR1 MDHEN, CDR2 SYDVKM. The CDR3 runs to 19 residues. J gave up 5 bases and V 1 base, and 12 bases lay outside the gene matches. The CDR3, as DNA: TGTGCCAGCAGTTTATTTGGTCAGAAGGTAGCGGGAGGGACCGGGGAGCTGTTTTTT. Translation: CASSLFGQKVAGGTGELFF.

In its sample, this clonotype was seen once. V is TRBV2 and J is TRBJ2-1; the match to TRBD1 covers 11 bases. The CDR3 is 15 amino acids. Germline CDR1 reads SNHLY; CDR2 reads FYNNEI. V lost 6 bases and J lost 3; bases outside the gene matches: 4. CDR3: CASRMGQGVYNEQFF. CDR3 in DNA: TGTGCCAGCAGGATGGGACAGGGGGTCTACAATGAGCAGTTCTTC.

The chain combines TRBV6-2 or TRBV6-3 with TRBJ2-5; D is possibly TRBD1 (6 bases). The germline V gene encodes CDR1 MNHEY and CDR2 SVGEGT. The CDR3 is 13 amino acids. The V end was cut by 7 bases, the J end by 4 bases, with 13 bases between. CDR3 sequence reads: CASTTGLGETQYF. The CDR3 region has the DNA TGTGCCAGCACCACAGGGTTGGGAGAGACCCAGTACTTC.

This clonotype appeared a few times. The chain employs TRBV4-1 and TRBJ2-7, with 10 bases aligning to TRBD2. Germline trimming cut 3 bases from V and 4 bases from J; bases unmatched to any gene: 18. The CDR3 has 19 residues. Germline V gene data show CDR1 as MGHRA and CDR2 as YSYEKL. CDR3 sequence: CASSHRTSGIVLREYEQYF. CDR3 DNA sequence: TGCGCCAGCAGCCATAGGACTAGCGGCATTGTACTACGGGAATACGAGCAGTACTTC.

The CDR3 region has the DNA TGTGCCAGCTCCAGAGAAGACACAGATACGCAGTATTTT. Translated, it gives CASSREDTDTQYF. The rearrangement links TRBV6-1 to TRBJ2-3; no firm D call. The CDR3 is 13 amino acids. The V gene's germline CDR1 is MNHNS and CDR2 SASEGT. Trimming left V 8 bases short and J 2 bases short, with 11 bases between.

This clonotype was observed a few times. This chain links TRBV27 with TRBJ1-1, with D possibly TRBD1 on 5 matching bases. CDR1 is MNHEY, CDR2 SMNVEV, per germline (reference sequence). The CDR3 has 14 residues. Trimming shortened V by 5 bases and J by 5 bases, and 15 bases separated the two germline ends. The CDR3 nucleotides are TGTGCCAGCAGTACAGGATTCGGAGGGACTGAAGCTTTCTTT. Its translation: CASSTGFGGTEAFF.

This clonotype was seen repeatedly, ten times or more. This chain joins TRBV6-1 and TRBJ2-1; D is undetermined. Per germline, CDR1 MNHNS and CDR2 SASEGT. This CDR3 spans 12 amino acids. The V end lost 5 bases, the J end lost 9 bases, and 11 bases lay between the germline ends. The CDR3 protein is CASSQIGAEQFF. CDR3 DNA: TGTGCCAGCAGTCAAATAGGTGCTGAGCAGTTCTTC.

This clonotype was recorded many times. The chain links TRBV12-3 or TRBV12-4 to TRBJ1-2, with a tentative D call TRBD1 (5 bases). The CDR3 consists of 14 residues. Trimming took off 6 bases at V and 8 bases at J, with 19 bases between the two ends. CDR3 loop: CASSSIFQGRGYTF. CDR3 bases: TGTGCCAGCAGCTCCATATTCCAGGGTCGAGGCTACACCTTC.

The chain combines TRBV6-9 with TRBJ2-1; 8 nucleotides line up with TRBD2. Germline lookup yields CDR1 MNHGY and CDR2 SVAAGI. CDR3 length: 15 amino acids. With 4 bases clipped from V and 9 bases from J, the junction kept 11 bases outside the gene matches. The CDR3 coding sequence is TGTGCCAGCAGTTTGAGCGGGAGTATTAACAGTGAGCAGTTCTTC. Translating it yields CASSLSGSINSEQFF.

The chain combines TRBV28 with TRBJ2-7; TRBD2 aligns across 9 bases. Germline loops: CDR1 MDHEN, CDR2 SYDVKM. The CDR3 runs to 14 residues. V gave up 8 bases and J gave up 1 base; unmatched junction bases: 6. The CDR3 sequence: CASGVSGGSYEQYF. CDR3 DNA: TGTGCCAGCGGCGTTAGCGGGGGATCCTACGAGCAGTACTTC.